The TCR beta chain described here comes from a study of T cell responses to AZD1222 COVID-19 vaccine. Clones were sequenced by immunoSEQ multiplex PCR, and TCRdb holds only the in-frame ones, with some missing. The data hold 100,000 or so clones, with 82% observed a single time. The source was peripheral blood, collected on day 0 of AZD1222 vaccination. This clonotype was obtained from an adult in good health.

Here the CDR3 reads CASSSYLGDKLVKNIQYF. The CDR3, as DNA: TGTGCCAGCAGCTCCTATCTAGGGGACAAATTAGTCAAAAACATTCAGTACTTC. This chain links TRBV7-8 with TRBJ2-4, with D possibly being TRBD1 (6 bases). The germline V and J ends were trimmed by 4 bases and 3 bases, with 22 bases remaining between them. CDR3 length equals 18 residues. Germline V CDR1 and CDR2: SGHVS, FQNEAQ.